This TCR beta chain emerged from a study of T cells in women clearing cervical HPV infection (dated by TCRdb to between 2018 and 2020). About the full investigation: Cases were approximately 25 women with histologically confirmed HPV16-related CIN3 or worse, including a couple of invasive cancers. Blood from cases was collected at the visit where the lesion was first found, while blood from controls was collected once the infection could no longer be detected. Among cases, blood sampling came a median of roughly 150 days after lesion detection, with an interquartile range of about 85 to 230 days. Five blinded duplicates per group were added as quality controls, so that 60 or so samples were obtained: 50 or so participants and 10 replicates. Controls were under 30 women whose single incident HPV16 infection cleared within 12 months without precancer or cancer developing. HLA typing was available for only a few women, so HLA type could not be excluded as a confounder. An exploratory proof-of-principle case-control study, nested within the Guanacaste HPV Natural History Study in Costa Rica, was conducted to compare TCR repertoires across cervical HPV16 outcomes. The parent cohort enrolled some 10,000 women aged 18 or older in Guanacaste, Costa Rica, during about 1992 to 1994 and followed them for less than 8 years. Cases had a median age of roughly 35 years compared with approximately 41 for controls, and baseline characteristics showed no significant differences between the groups. Cases were matched to controls by age within five years and by the year the sample was collected. Beyond this particular receptor, the publication reports: Cases were distinguished from controls with an estimated AUC of about 0.8 by random forest classifiers combining richness and V gene abundances. The cross-sectional design could not show whether the associations came before the infection or were a result of it, and neither effector/memory subsets nor HPV-specific T cells were isolated. Because T-cell numbers per sample were unknown, differences in richness could reflect varying T-cell content rather than repertoire biology. Significantly higher TCR repertoire richness was observed in CIN3+ cases than in controls across sequencing depths, whereas no difference in evenness was found. Lower TRBV6-7 relative abundance was observed in cases than in controls (roughly 0.12% versus 0.15%; Bonferroni P = 0.0008).

CDR1 SEHNR and CDR2 FQNEAQ were looked up in the germline V gene (reference sequence). The CDR3 runs 15 amino acids, cysteine and phenylalanine included. Shown are 36 bases from within the CDR3, in frame from base 1. With respect to this clone: Its antigen has not been determined. The read ends 3 residues shy of where the CDR3 ends; the end is completed using the germline J gene.

Every participant had a single incident cervical HPV16 infection, and women with prevalent HPV16 infections were excluded. Cervical HPV DNA was detected with MY09/MY11 PCR, and genotyping was done with dot-blot hybridization. Around 15 mL of heparinized blood were centrifuged, and the buffy coat was split into aliquots, frozen at -30 degrees C, and then kept at -80 degrees C. QIAGEN kits were used to extract genomic DNA from the buffy coat specimens. TCR beta CDR3 regions were amplified by multiplex PCR using the immunoSEQ assay from an average of approximately 1,200 ng genomic DNA per sample. Primer bias was corrected in the assay by using a complete synthetic TCR repertoire to establish an amplification baseline. The amplicons were sequenced using the Illumina platform. On the authors' methods: Sequences were error-corrected by clustering with frequency ratios and a modified nearest-neighbor algorithm and were then analyzed in the immunoSEQ Analyzer with IMGT gene definitions. At each rarefaction depth, TCR richness and evenness were averaged across 20 rarefaction repeats, and samples with fewer sequences than that depth were excluded. Wilcoxon rank sum tests with FDR correction were used to compare V, D and J gene relative abundances between the groups. An intraclass correlation of 90% to 97% for TCR richness and an average of about 82% across some 70 gene segments were obtained from the blinded duplicates. The immuneACCESS repertoire file appears here via TCRdb, limited to in-frame rearrangements. These files lack a portion of the clones; in checked studies, under half of the deficit traces to unresolved V genes, and the cause of the others is not known. D and trimming were read from the DNA, whereas the V and J calls and clone size are those reported in that table. This sample's table contains about 34,000 clones. 1.4% of the sample is taken by the ten largest.

The chain uses TRBV7-9 and TRBJ2-4; possibly the D gene is TRBD1, per 6 matching bases. This receptor was obtained from a woman aged 18-70 years with a cervical HPV16 infection that either progressed to CIN3+ or cleared (not recorded which). What was sequenced was blood buffy coat. Partial CDR3 DNA: TGTGCCAGCAGCCCACAGGGCCTAGCTAACTATGGT. Translated, it reads CASSPQGLANYG. The CDR3, in full, reads CASSPQGLANYGQYF.